These 6 T cell receptor beta chains share one sample of origin, sequenced in a study of cytomegalovirus exposure and HLA in healthy donors. PCR primers comprised 60 Vbeta and 13 Jbeta primers. Clones were sequenced by immunoSEQ multiplex PCR, and TCRdb holds only the in-frame ones, with some missing. This table lists some 130,000 clones. Sequencing was performed on PBMCs. These receptors were taken from a woman in her 40s in good health and CMV-seronegative.

The rearrangement uses TRBV7-6 and TRBJ1-2; D remains ambiguous. The V gene lost 1 base and the J gene lost 4 bases, with 10 bases spanning the gap. Germline V gene lookup returns CDR1 SGHVS and CDR2 FNYEAQ. The length of the CDR3 is 14 residues. The CDR3 DNA sequence: TGTGCCAGCAGCTTAGGGCGGGAGGGCTATGGCTACACCTTC. This encodes CASSLGREGYGYTF.

V and J are TRBV5-1 and TRBJ2-3, with 7 positions matching TRBD1. Germline V lookup: CDR1 SGHRS, CDR2 YFSETQ. J was trimmed by 1 base and V by 4 bases; bases with no gene match: 3. The CDR3 is 14 amino acids. The CDR3 DNA reads as TGCGCCAGCAGCCCGGGACAGCGCACAGATACGCAGTATTTT. Protein product: CASSPGQRTDTQYF.

The genes are TRBV10-3 and TRBJ2-5, with D possibly TRBD1 on 6 matching bases. The germline gives CDR1 ENHRY, CDR2 SYGVKD. The ends were cut back, 6 bases at V and 4 bases at J, with 21 bases in the middle. The CDR3 runs to 16 residues. Written as DNA, the CDR3 is TGTGCCATCAGCCCGTCCAGGGGTTCCTCTGGAGAGACCCAGTACTTC. The encoded protein is CAISPSRGSSGETQYF.

The CDR3 region is CASSPETANTGELFF. The CDR3 region has the DNA TGTGCCAGCAGTCCCGAGACAGCGAACACCGGGGAGCTGTTTTTT. The chain couples TRBV5-5 to TRBJ2-2; TRBD1 might be the D (5 bases). Looked up from germline, CDR1 is SGHKS and CDR2 is YYEKEE (reference sequence). The CDR3 has 15 residues. V was trimmed by 5 bases and J by 0 bases, leaving 11 bases between them.

The chain carries TRBV28 and TRBJ1-6; D gene ambiguous. This CDR3 spans 15 amino acids. V gave up 2 bases and J gave up 8 bases, with 13 bases separating them. CDR1 MDHEN and CDR2 SYDVKM come from the germline V gene. The CDR3, as DNA: TGTGCCAGCAGTTTAAGTAACAGTTTATATTCACCCCTCCACTTT. Translating gives CASSLSNSLYSPLHF. Using reference TRBV28 and TRBJ1-6 for the parts outside the CDR3, the full variable domain is DVKVTQSSRYLVKRTGEKVFLECVQDMDHENMFWYRQDPGLGLRLIYFSYDVKMKEKGDIPEGYSVSREKKERFSLILESASTNQTSMYLCASSLSNSLYSPLHFGNGTRLTVT.

The chain uses TRBV27 and TRBJ2-7; TRBD1 agrees at 8 bases. This CDR3 contains 15 residues. Germline CDR1 MNHEY, CDR2 SMNVEV (reference sequence). The V gene end was trimmed by 3 bases and the J gene end by 1 base; junction bases not matched to a gene: 5. This chain's CDR3 is CASSFSRGQSYEQYF. In nucleotides, the CDR3 is TGTGCCAGCAGTTTTTCCAGGGGGCAGTCCTACGAGCAGTACTTC.